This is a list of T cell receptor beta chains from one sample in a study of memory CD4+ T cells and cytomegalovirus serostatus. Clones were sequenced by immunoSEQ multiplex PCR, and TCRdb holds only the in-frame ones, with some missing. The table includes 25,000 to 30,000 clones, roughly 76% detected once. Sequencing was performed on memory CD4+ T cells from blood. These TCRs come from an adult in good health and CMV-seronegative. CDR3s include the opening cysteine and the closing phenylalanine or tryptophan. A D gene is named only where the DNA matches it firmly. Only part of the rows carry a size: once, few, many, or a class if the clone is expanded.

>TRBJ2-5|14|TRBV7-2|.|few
TGTGCCAGCAGCTCGGGACCCCGACAAGAGACCCAGTACTTC
CASSSGPRQETQYF
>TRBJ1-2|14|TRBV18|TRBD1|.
TGTGCCAGCTCCCCGGAATTACAGGGGGACGGCTACACCTTC
CASSPELQGDGYTF
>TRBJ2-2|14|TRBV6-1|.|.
TGTGCCAGCAGGTTTCAGGGGCGAACCGGGGAGCTGTTTTTT
CASRFQGRTGELFF
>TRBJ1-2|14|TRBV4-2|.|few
TGTGCCAGCAGCCAAGATCTAAAAGATCACGGCTACACCTTC
CASSQDLKDHGYTF
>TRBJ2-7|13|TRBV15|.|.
TGTGCCACCAGCTTTGGCAGCGGCTACGAGCAGTACTTC
CATSFGSGYEQYF
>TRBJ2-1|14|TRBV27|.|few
TGTGCCAGCAACAGGGTGAGGTCCTACAATGAGCAGTTCTTC
CASNRVRSYNEQFF
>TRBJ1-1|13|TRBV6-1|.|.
TGTGCCAGCAGTGCACAGGGTGTCACTGAAGCTTTCTTT
CASSAQGVTEAFF
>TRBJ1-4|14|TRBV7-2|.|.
TGTGCCAGCAGCTTGGACAGCGCGAATGAAAAACTGTTTTTT
CASSLDSANEKLFF
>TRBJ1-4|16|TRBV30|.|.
TGTGCCTGGAGGGGGGCGTTCCCCCCAACTAATGAAAAACTGTTTTTT
CAWRGAFPPTNEKLFF
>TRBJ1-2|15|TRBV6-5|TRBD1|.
TGTGCCAGCAGTTGGACAGGGACTGCCGGCTATGGCTACACCTTC
CASSWTGTAGYGYTF
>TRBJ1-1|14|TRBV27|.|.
TGTGCCAGCAGTTTATACGTCGGGGGCACTGAAGCTTTCTTT
CASSLYVGGTEAFF
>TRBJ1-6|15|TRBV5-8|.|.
TGTGCCAGCAGCCTTCGGACGGGCGTGAATTCACCCCTCCACTTT
CASSLRTGVNSPLHF
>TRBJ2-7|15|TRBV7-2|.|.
TGTGCCAGCAGCTTAAGCTCCCTACCCACCTACGAGCAGTACTTC
CASSLSSLPTYEQYF
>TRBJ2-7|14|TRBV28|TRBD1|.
TGTGCCAGCAGTGGAACAGGGGCCTCCTACGAGCAGTACTTC
CASSGTGASYEQYF
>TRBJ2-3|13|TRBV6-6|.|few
TGTGCCAGCAGTTACTTTGGGTCAGATACGCAGTATTTT
CASSYFGSDTQYF
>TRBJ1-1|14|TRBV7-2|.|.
TGTGCCAGCAGCCGGACTACCATGAACACTGAAGCTTTCTTT
CASSRTTMNTEAFF
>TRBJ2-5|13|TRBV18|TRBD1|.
TGTGCCAGCTCACAAACAGGGGAAGAGACCCAGTACTTC
CASSQTGEETQYF
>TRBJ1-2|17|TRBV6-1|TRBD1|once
TGTGCCAGCAGTGCCTTGGGAAGGCGGGACAGGGCTGCCGGCTACACCTTC
CASSALGRRDRAAGYTF
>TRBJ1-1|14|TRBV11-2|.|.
TGTGCCAGCAGCTTAGCTGGGGGAGGGACTGAAGCTTTCTTT
CASSLAGGGTEAFF
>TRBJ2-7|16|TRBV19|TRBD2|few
TGTGCCAGTAGTATCGCTCTTAGCGGGAGTTTCTACGAGCAGTACTTC
CASSIALSGSFYEQYF
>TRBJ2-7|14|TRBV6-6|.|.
TGTGCCACCCGATTGGGGGGAGGTAGGGTCGAGCAGTACTTC
CATRLGGGRVEQYF
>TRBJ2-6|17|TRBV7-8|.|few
TGTGCCAGCAGCTTGACACCGGTTAGCTCTGGGGCCAACGTCCTGACTTTC
CASSLTPVSSGANVLTF
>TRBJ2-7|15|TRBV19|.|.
TGTGCCAGTAGTATTAGTCAGGTAACTTCCTACGAGCAGTACTTC
CASSISQVTSYEQYF
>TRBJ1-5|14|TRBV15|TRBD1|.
TGTGCCACCAGCAGAGAACAGGGGAATCAGCCCCAGCATTTT
CATSREQGNQPQHF
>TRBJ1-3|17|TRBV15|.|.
TGTGCCACCAGCAGGGGATTTGGAGAACTCTCTGGAAACACCATATATTTT
CATSRGFGELSGNTIYF
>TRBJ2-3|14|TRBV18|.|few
TGTGCCAGCTCACCAAGTGAAGGGGCAGATACGCAGTATTTT
CASSPSEGADTQYF
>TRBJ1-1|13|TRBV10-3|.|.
TGTGCCATCAGTCAATCGATAAACACTGAAGCTTTCTTT
CAISQSINTEAFF
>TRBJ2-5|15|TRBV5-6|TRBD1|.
TGTGCCAGCAGCAAGGGACAGGGGGCTGGGGAGACCCAGTACTTC
CASSKGQGAGETQYF
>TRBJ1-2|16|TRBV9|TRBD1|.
TGTGCCAGCAGCCCCAGACAGGGTCGGGGCTATGATGGCTACACCTTC
CASSPRQGRGYDGYTF
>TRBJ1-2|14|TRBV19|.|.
TGTGCCAGTAACCCGGACCGAGCTAACTATGGCTACACCTTC
CASNPDRANYGYTF
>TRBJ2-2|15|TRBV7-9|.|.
TGTGCCAGCAGCTTAACCGGGACATACACCGGGGAGCTGTTTTTT
CASSLTGTYTGELFF
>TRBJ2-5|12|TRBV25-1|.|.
TGTGCCAGCAGTAAACAGGGTGAGACCCAGTACTTC
CASSKQGETQYF
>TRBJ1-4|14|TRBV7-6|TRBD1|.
TGTGCCAGCAGGGGGACAGCAACTAATGAAAAACTGTTTTTT
CASRGTATNEKLFF
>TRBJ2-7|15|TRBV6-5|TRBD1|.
TGTGCCAGCAGTTACTCTGGACAGGCCGACTACGAGCAGTACTTC
CASSYSGQADYEQYF
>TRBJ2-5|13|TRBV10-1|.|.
TGCGCCAGCAGCCCAGGGGGGCTGGAGACCCAGTACTTC
CASSPGGLETQYF
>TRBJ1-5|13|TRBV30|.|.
TGTGCCTGGAGTGTTACAGGGAATCAGCCCCAGCATTTT
CAWSVTGNQPQHF
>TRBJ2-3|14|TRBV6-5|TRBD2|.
TGTGCCAGCAGTCCCGGGACTAGCCAAGATACGCAGTATTTT
CASSPGTSQDTQYF
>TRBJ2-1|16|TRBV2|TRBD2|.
TGTGCCAGCGCGTCCTCCGGGACTAGCAAAGTCGATGAGCAGTTCTTC
CASASSGTSKVDEQFF
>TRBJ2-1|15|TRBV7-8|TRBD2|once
TGTGCCAGCAGCCAAGGACTAGCCCTCTACAATGAGCAGTTCTTC
CASSQGLALYNEQFF
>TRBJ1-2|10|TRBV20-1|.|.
TGCAGTGCTAACATTAATGGCTACACCTTC
CSANINGYTF
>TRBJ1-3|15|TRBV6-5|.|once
TGTGCCAGCAGTTACTCGGCAGGGGCGATAAACACCATATATTTT
CASSYSAGAINTIYF
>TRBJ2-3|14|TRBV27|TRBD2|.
TGTGCCAGCCGGGCGGGAGAAAGCACAGATACGCAGTATTTT
CASRAGESTDTQYF
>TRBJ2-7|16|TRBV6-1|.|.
TGTGCCATCAGTGGGCGGACAGCCTTTAGTAGCTACGAGCAGTACTTC
CAISGRTAFSSYEQYF
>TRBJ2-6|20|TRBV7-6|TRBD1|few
TGTGCCAGCAGCTGGCGCCCCCAGGGGGACCCCCTCTCTGGGGCCAACGTCCTGACTTTC
CASSWRPQGDPLSGANVLTF
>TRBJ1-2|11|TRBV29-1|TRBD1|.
TGCAGCGTTGCAGGGGGCGAAGGCTACACCTTC
CSVAGGEGYTF
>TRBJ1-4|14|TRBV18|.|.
TGTGCCAGCTCACCCGCCGCCGACCCTGAAAAACTGTTTTTT
CASSPAADPEKLFF
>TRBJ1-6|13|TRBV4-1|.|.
TGCGCCAGCAGCCAAGATCGGGGATCACCCCTCCACTTT
CASSQDRGSPLHF
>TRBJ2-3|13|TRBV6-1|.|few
TGTGCCAGCAAGCCAGGGGGCACAGATACGCAGTATTTT
CASKPGGTDTQYF
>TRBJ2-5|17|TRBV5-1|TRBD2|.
TGCGCCAGCAGCTTGGGACTAGCGGGGGGGCGGCAAGAGACCCAGTACTTC
CASSLGLAGGRQETQYF
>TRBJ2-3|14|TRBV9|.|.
TGTGCCAGCAGCTGGCGGGTTAGCACAGATACGCAGTATTTT
CASSWRVSTDTQYF
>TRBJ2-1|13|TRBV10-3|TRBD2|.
TGTGCCATAAATGAGCGGGGGTACAATGAGCAGTTCTTC
CAINERGYNEQFF
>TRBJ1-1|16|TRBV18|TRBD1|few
TGTGCCAGCTCACCAACCGTCGACAGGGAAAACACTGAAGCTTTCTTT
CASSPTVDRENTEAFF
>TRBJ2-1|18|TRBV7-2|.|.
TGTGCCAGCAGCTTAGCGGGGGGACCCTTAAGCTCCTACAATGAGCAGTTCTTC
CASSLAGGPLSSYNEQFF